This T cell receptor beta chain came from a study of cytomegalovirus exposure and HLA in healthy donors. About this clone: Its antigen is undetermined.

Study conclusions and caveats: Most CMV-associated TCR beta chains were later found to appear HLA-restricted.

Vbeta (60) and Jbeta (13) primers were used in the PCR. Using immunoSEQ multiplex PCR, the repertoire was profiled, and TCRdb retains in-frame clones only, with some absent. The sample has around 180,000 clones, about 80% seen once. The CDR3 covers 15 residues. Germline V CDR1 and CDR2: ENHRY, SYGVKD. V was clipped by 10 bases and J by 3 bases; unmatched bases: 12. Source material: PBMCs. The clonotype comes from a man younger than 40 in good health and CMV-seropositive. This chain connects TRBV10-3 to TRBJ2-7; TRBD1 aligns across 10 bases. The CDR3 loop reads CATEPKGQGFYEQYF. The CDR3, as DNA: TGTGCCACCGAACCCAAGGGACAGGGGTTCTACGAGCAGTACTTC.